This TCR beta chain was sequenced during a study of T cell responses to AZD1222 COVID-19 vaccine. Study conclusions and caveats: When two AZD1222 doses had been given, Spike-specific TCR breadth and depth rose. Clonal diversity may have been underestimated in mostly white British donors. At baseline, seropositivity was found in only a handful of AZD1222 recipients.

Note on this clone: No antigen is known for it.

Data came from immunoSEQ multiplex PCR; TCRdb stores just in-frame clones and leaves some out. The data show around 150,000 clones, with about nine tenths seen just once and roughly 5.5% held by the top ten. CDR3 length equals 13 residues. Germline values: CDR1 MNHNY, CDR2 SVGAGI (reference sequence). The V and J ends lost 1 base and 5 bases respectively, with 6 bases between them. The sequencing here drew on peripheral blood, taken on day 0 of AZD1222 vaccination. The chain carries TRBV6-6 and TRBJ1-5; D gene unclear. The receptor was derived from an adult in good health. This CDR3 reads CASSYYSDQPQHF. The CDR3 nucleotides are TGTGCCAGCAGTTACTACAGCGATCAGCCCCAGCATTTT.